A single sample is the source of the 17 T cell receptor beta chains below, sequenced in a study of cytomegalovirus exposure and HLA in healthy donors. Amplification used 60 Vbeta primers and 13 Jbeta primers. The data were produced by immunoSEQ multiplex PCR, yet TCRdb's version contains in-frame clones alone and is incomplete. This repertoire shows about 120,000 clones, around 82% found once; its top ten account for around 3.5%. The sample was PBMCs. These receptors were taken from a woman aged 40 to 55 in good health and CMV-seropositive.

The rearrangement joins TRBV6-6 to TRBJ1-5; 8 bases match TRBD1. This CDR3 has 15 residues. V gave up 2 bases and J gave up 2 bases; unmatched junction bases: 2. CDR1 is MNHNY, CDR2 SVGAGI, per germline (reference sequence). Here the CDR3 DNA reads TGTGCCAGCAGTTACCCAGGGGGCGGCAATCAGCCCCAGCATTTT. This codes for CASSYPGGGNQPQHF.

The gene calls are TRBV27 and TRBJ1-5, with 9 bases that match TRBD1. The CDR3 loop spans 19 amino acids. The junction had 18 bases not matched to a gene; V was cut back by 6 bases and J by 3 bases. Germline V lookup: CDR1 MNHEY, CDR2 SMNVEV (reference sequence). The chain's CDR3 is CASRHLPGQGSLDNQPQHF. CDR3 nucleotides: TGTGCCAGCAGACATTTGCCGGGACAGGGAAGTTTAGACAATCAGCCCCAGCATTTT.

The V gene is TRBV5-8, the J gene TRBJ2-2; possibly TRBD1 for D (6 bases). The CDR3 spans 16 residues. CDR1 and CDR2 (germline): SGHTS, YDEGEE. V lost 4 bases, J lost 8 bases, and 21 bases lay in between. The CDR3 DNA is TGTGCCAGCAGCCCCTTCGGAAGGGCCAGGGGTGGGGAGCTGTTTTTT. This encodes CASSPFGRARGGELFF.

This clone was detected only once. J is TRBJ1-6 and V is TRBV28; D call uncertain. The CDR3 loop spans 14 amino acids. Germline CDR1 MDHEN, CDR2 SYDVKM. Trimming left V 5 bases short and J 8 bases short, with 13 bases between. CDR3 protein: CASSAEVSYSPLHF. CDR3 nucleotide sequence: TGTGCCAGCAGTGCTGAGGTCAGTTATTCACCCCTCCACTTT.

CDR3 amino acids: CASSMPSYGYTF. CDR3 nucleotide sequence: TGTGCCAGTAGTATGCCCAGTTATGGCTACACCTTC. V is TRBV19 and J is TRBJ1-2; D is ambiguous. Germline V lookup: CDR1 LNHDA, CDR2 SQIVND (reference sequence). The CDR3 consists of 12 residues. V lost 3 bases and J 5 bases, leaving 7 bases between the germline ends. Drawing the rest from reference TRBV19 and TRBJ1-2, the complete variable domain is DGGITQSPKYLFRKEGQNVTLSCEQNLNHDAMYWYRQDPGQGLRLIYYSQIVNDFQKGDIAEGYSVSREKKESFPLTVTSAQKNPTAFYLCASSMPSYGYTFGSGTRLTVV.

This chain uses TRBV18 with TRBJ1-2, with 10 bases lining up with TRBD1. The V segment lost 0 bases and the J segment 8 bases; nucleotides outside the gene matches: 9. The CDR3 covers 16 residues. From germline, CDR1 is KGHSH and CDR2 LQKENI. The CDR3 bases are TGTGCCAGCTCACCACCTTCCGGACAGGGGGTTTTCGGCTACACCTTC. Its translation is CASSPPSGQGVFGYTF.

The chain has TRBV27 and TRBJ1-1; D is undetermined. V was trimmed by 5 bases and J by 1 base, leaving 8 bases between them. The length of the CDR3 is 13 residues. The germline V gene has CDR1 MNHEY and CDR2 SMNVEV (reference sequence). CDR3 nucleotides: TGTGCCAGCAGTGAAATTAGGAACACTGAAGCTTTCTTT. It specifies CASSEIRNTEAFF.

The genes are TRBV28 and TRBJ1-4; 8 bases fit TRBD1. Germline lookup yields CDR1 MDHEN and CDR2 SYDVKM. The V and J ends lost 6 bases and 6 bases, in that order; junction bases with no gene match: 9. CDR3 length equals 15 residues. CDR3 DNA sequence: TGTGCCAGCAGACCGGTGACAGGGGAGGATGAAAAACTGTTTTTT. Translation: CASRPVTGEDEKLFF.

Concerning this clone itself: Other DNA sequences of this sample code for an identical CDR3. The chain is built from TRBV30 and TRBJ1-5, with unresolved D. CDR3 length: 16 residues. CDR1 is GTSNPN, CDR2 SVGIG, per germline (reference sequence). V gave up 4 bases and J gave up 2 bases, with 18 bases separating them. CDR3 bases: TGTGCCTGGACACCTCCTATGAGATTCGGCAATCAGCCCCAGCATTTT. This translates into CAWTPPMRFGNQPQHF.

The chain uses TRBV14 and TRBJ2-7; D is perhaps TRBD2 (7 bases). Trimming removed 10 bases at V and 0 bases at J, with 10 bases between. The CDR3 is made up of 12 amino acids. Germline lookup yields CDR1 SGHDN and CDR2 FVKESK. Written as DNA, the CDR3 is TGTGCCACGCGGGGGCCCTCCTACGAGCAGTACTTC. This codes for CATRGPSYEQYF.

The chain couples TRBV5-1 to TRBJ1-2, with TRBD1 identical over 10 bases. The CDR3 is 20 amino acids. V dropped 1 base and J dropped 3; count of bases not matched to a gene: 18. Germline assignment: CDR1 SGHRS and CDR2 YFSETQ. CDR3 nucleotide sequence: TGCGCCAGCAGCTTGCCGGTCTGGATGACAGGGGGCGCGGGAGACTATGGCTACACCTTC. Residues: CASSLPVWMTGGAGDYGYTF.

CDR3 coding DNA: TGTGCCAGCACATATTCCTCCCGGGACTACAAACTCACAGATACGCAGTATTTT. Translation gives CASTYSSRDYKLTDTQYF. The chain uses TRBV28 and TRBJ2-3, with 7 bases matching TRBD2. The CDR3 is 18 amino acids. The germline V gene encodes CDR1 MDHEN and CDR2 SYDVKM. The junction had 18 bases not matched to a gene; V was cut back by 7 bases and J by 2 bases. The full variable domain, in which reference TRBV28 and TRBJ2-3 provide the parts outside the CDR3, is DVKVTQSSRYLVKRTGEKVFLECVQDMDHENMFWYRQDPGLGLRLIYFSYDVKMKEKGDIPEGYSVSREKKERFSLILESASTNQTSMYLCASTYSSRDYKLTDTQYFGPGTRLTVL.

The chain uses TRBV5-1 and TRBJ2-7; a possible D gene is TRBD1 (6 bases). Germline CDR1 and CDR2: SGHRS and YFSETQ. The germline V and J ends were trimmed by 4 bases and 0 bases, with 11 bases remaining between them. The CDR3 loop spans 14 amino acids. In DNA, the CDR3 is TGCGCCAGCAGCCTTACAGGGCTCTCCTACGAGCAGTACTTC. Amino acids: CASSLTGLSYEQYF.

This clone was counted between two and nine times. The chain uses TRBV5-8 and TRBJ2-5; 12 nucleotides align to TRBD2. The V segment lost 3 bases and the J segment 4 bases; nucleotides outside the gene matches: 4. The CDR3 totals 15 residues. Germline values: CDR1 SGHTS, CDR2 YDEGEE. The CDR3 DNA reads as TGTGCCAGCAGCTCAGGACTAGCGGGATCAGAGACCCAGTACTTC. This translates into CASSSGLAGSETQYF. The whole variable domain, remainder taken from reference TRBV5-8 and TRBJ2-5, is EAGVTQSPTHLIKTRGQQATLRCSPISGHTSVYWYQQALGLGLQFLLWYDEGEERNRGNFPPRFSGRQFPNYSSELNVNALELEDSALYLCASSSGLAGSETQYFGPGTRLLVL.

The chain has TRBV5-1 and TRBJ2-3, with 8 nucleotides matching TRBD2. CDR1 and CDR2 (germline): SGHRS, YFSETQ. The CDR3 is 19 amino acids. V lost 2 bases and J lost 4; bases outside the gene matches: 18. CDR3: CASSLGLASARGFADTQYF. CDR3 DNA: TGCGCCAGCAGCTTAGGACTAGCCTCCGCTCGCGGGTTTGCAGATACGCAGTATTTT.

J is TRBJ2-1 and V is TRBV27, with unresolved D. The ends were cut back, 3 bases at V and 2 bases at J, with 14 bases in the middle. Germline V lookup: CDR1 MNHEY, CDR2 SMNVEV (reference sequence). The CDR3 spans 16 residues. CDR3 sequence (DNA): TGTGCCAGCAGTTTTGGTGACTCGAGTCCCTACAATGAGCAGTTCTTC. Translating gives CASSFGDSSPYNEQFF.

This chain uses TRBV6-5 with TRBJ1-2; D not resolved. Trimming shortened V by 0 bases and J by 8 bases, and 10 bases separated the two germline ends. Per the germline V gene, CDR1 is MNHEY and CDR2 is SVGAGI. This CDR3 is 13 amino acids long. The CDR3 bases are TGTGCCAGCAGTTACTCGGGAGAGGGCGGCTACACCTTC. This sequence encodes CASSYSGEGGYTF.